Below are 25 T cell receptor beta chains sequenced from a single sample in a study of CD8 T cells in ankylosing spondylitis. A single record per CDR3 protein comes from TCRdb applying MiXCR to the 5' RACE reads. Of 230,000 or so distinct CDR3 sequences in the sample, around 25% were seen once. The material sequenced was blood, either unsorted or a sorted T cell fraction (not recorded which). The receptors were gathered from a male donor with ankylosing spondylitis or in good health (not recorded which).

The CDR3 DNA follows: TGTGCCAGCAGCCAAGTGGGTAGGGGGGTCTACAATGAGCAGTTCTTC. This codes for CASSQVGRGVYNEQFF. The V call is TRBV3-1, the J call TRBJ2-1; possibly TRBD1 or TRBD2 for D (6 bases each). This CDR3 region has 16 residues. Trimming removed 1 base from V and 3 bases from J, with 13 bases in between. Germline V CDR1 and CDR2: LGHDT, YNNKEL (reference sequence).

A word on this clonotype: A much larger clone differs by one base, so this may be a read error. V is TRBV29-1 and J is TRBJ2-1; no definite D call. CDR3 length: 12 residues. From germline, CDR1 is SQVTM and CDR2 ANQGSEA. For the CDR3, the DNA is TGCACCGTTGCGGCAGCTAACAATGAGCAGTTCTTC. Its protein is CTVAAANNEQFF.

This clonotype was seen many times. This chain uses TRBV20-1 with TRBJ2-7; D remains unclear. Between the trimmed V and J ends, which lost 3 bases and 3 bases, there was a span of 15 bases. Germline CDR1 is DFQATT and CDR2 is SNEGSKA (reference sequence). This CDR3 contains 14 residues. In nucleotides, the CDR3 is TGCAGTGCTAGGCGCCAGAGTCTAAACTACGAGCAGTACTTC. Its translation is CSARRQSLNYEQYF.

Comment on this clonotype: Sequence at one end of the junction differs from germline and may be a read error. The chain has TRBV5-4 and TRBJ2-1; D remains unclear. CDR1 is SGHNT, CDR2 YYREEE, per germline (reference sequence). CDR3 length equals 13 residues. DNA for the CDR3: TGTGCCAGCAGCTTGGCCATCAGCAATAAGCAGTTCTTC. Encoded protein: CASSLAISNKQFF.

The chain has TRBV12-3 or TRBV12-4 and TRBJ2-7; D is possibly TRBD1 (6 bases). V was pared by 2 bases and J by 5 bases, with 22 bases between. This CDR3 contains 17 residues. The DNA of the CDR3 is TGTGCCAGCAGTTTAAGGGTCGGGAACAGGGTTATCAACGAGCAGTACTTC. It specifies CASSLRVGNRVINEQYF.

This clonotype was seen repeatedly, ten times or more. The V gene is TRBV12-3 or TRBV12-4, the J gene TRBJ1-5; D perhaps matches TRBD1 (5 bases). The germline V and J ends were trimmed by 4 bases and 4 bases, with 11 bases remaining between them. This CDR3 has 14 amino acids. The CDR3 coding sequence is TGTGCCAGCAGTTCCGGGACCTATAATCAGCCCCAGCATTTT. Its translation is CASSSGTYNQPQHF.

The chain links TRBV9 to TRBJ2-1, with a possible D match to TRBD2 (5 bases). The germline V gene encodes CDR1 SGDLS and CDR2 YYNGEE. This CDR3 contains 14 residues. With 7 bases removed from V and 4 bases from J, the gap between germline ends came to 15 bases. The chain's CDR3 is CASAQEASYNEQFF. The DNA for the CDR3 is TGTGCCAGCGCTCAGGAGGCGTCTTACAATGAGCAGTTCTTC.

This clonotype occurred a few times. V and J are TRBV20-1 and TRBJ2-3; a weak D match, TRBD2 (6 bases). The germline V gene has CDR1 DFQATT and CDR2 SNEGSKA (reference sequence). The CDR3 has 13 residues. The V and J ends lost 5 bases and 2 bases respectively, with 11 bases between them. Here the CDR3 reads CSAGTAYTDTQYF. The CDR3 nucleotides read TGCAGTGCTGGGACTGCCTACACAGATACGCAGTATTTT.

The chain couples TRBV28 to TRBJ1-3; no clear D. Between the trimmed V and J ends, which lost 7 bases and 1 base, there was a span of 14 bases. Per the germline V gene, CDR1 is MDHEN and CDR2 is SYDVKM. CDR3 length: 15 residues. This CDR3 reads CASINNEGSGNTIYF. The DNA of the CDR3 is TGTGCCAGCATCAACAATGAGGGTTCTGGAAACACCATATATTTT.

This clonotype was recorded many times. The V and J genes are TRBV11-2 and TRBJ2-3; TRBD2 agrees at 8 bases. V was pared by 1 base and J by 2 bases, with 5 bases of the junction left unmatched. Looked up from germline, CDR1 is SGHAT and CDR2 is FQNNGV. This CDR3 has 16 amino acids. CDR3 sequence: CASSLGVRGATDTQYF. The CDR3 nucleotides read TGTGCCAGCAGCTTAGGCGTGCGGGGGGCCACAGATACGCAGTATTTT.

This clonotype showed up many times. The J gene is TRBJ2-5, the V gene TRBV5-1; D is undetermined. The germline V gene encodes CDR1 SGHRS and CDR2 YFSETQ. CDR3 length: 11 amino acids. Trimming cost V 0 bases and J 5 bases, with 2 bases left between them. CDR3 residues: CASSLAETQYF. DNA for the CDR3: TGCGCCAGCAGCTTGGCGGAGACCCAGTACTTC. Using reference TRBV5-1 and TRBJ2-5 for the parts outside the CDR3, the full variable domain is KAGVTQTPRYLIKTRGQQVTLSCSPISGHRSVSWYQQTPGQGLQFLFEYFSETQRNKGNFPGRFSGRQFSNSRSEMNVSTLELGDSALYLCASSLAETQYFGPGTRLLVL.

This clonotype has ten or more counts. The V gene is TRBV3-1, the J gene TRBJ1-5, with D possibly TRBD1 on 6 matching bases. CDR1 and CDR2 (germline): LGHDT, YNNKEL (reference sequence). Trimming pared 4 bases from V and 8 bases from J, leaving 12 bases between. There are 13 residues in the CDR3. The CDR3 sequence is CASSLLQGEPQHF. The CDR3 nucleotides are TGTGCCAGCAGCCTACTACAGGGAGAGCCCCAGCATTTT.

About this clonotype: One end of the junction does not line up with germline, which may come from a read error. The chain recombines TRBV6-6 with TRBJ2-6; TRBD1 is a possible D gene (5 bases). The CDR3 runs 13 residues. Germline loops: CDR1 MNHNY, CDR2 SVGAGI (reference sequence). The CDR3 region is CAATGSGVNVLTF. The DNA of the CDR3 is TGTGCCGCTACAGGCTCTGGGGTCAACGTCCTGACTTTC.

The chain links TRBV3-1 to TRBJ2-3; no reliable D call. CDR1 is LGHDT, CDR2 YNNKEL, per germline (reference sequence). This CDR3 spans 15 amino acids. V was pared by 6 bases and J by 0 bases, with 13 bases between. CDR3 in amino acids: CASSLLYSSTDTQYF. The CDR3 DNA follows: TGTGCCAGCAGTCTCCTTTACTCTAGCACAGATACGCAGTATTTT.

J is TRBJ2-7 and V is TRBV5-1; 7 bases fit TRBD1. Germline lookup yields CDR1 SGHRS and CDR2 YFSETQ. The CDR3 is 14 amino acids. Trimming took 0 bases from V and 6 from J; bases not matched to a gene: 6. CDR3 residues: CASSLEQGNGEQYF. In DNA form, the CDR3 reads TGCGCCAGCAGCTTGGAACAGGGGAACGGCGAGCAGTACTTC.

This clonotype was observed many times. This sequence joins TRBV6-1 and TRBJ2-4; TRBD1 is a possible D gene (5 bases). Germline values: CDR1 MNHNS, CDR2 SASEGT. The CDR3 has 14 residues. Deletions cut 5 bases from V and 3 bases from J, with 11 bases between. The DNA for the CDR3 is TGTGCCAGCAGTAGTAGACAGTACAAAAACATTCAGTACTTC. This sequence encodes CASSSRQYKNIQYF.

This clonotype was counted many times. This chain links TRBV27 with TRBJ2-5; D gene uncertain. The germline CDR1 and CDR2 sequences are MNHEY and SMNVEV (reference sequence). The CDR3 consists of 13 residues. V shed 3 bases and J shed 2 bases, with 7 bases lying between them. The CDR3 coding sequence is TGTGCCAGCAGTTTGATGGGGCAAGAGACCCAGTACTTC. As protein: CASSLMGQETQYF.

This clonotype was recorded many times. The V and J genes are TRBV20-1 and TRBJ2-3; 7 bases are a match to TRBD2. Germline lookup yields CDR1 DFQATT and CDR2 SNEGSKA (reference sequence). Trimming took 5 bases from V and 6 from J; bases not matched to a gene: 11. This CDR3 is 14 amino acids long. As DNA, the CDR3 is TGCAGTGCTTTGCGGGGGTATGGAGAGGATACGCAGTATTTT. Translation: CSALRGYGEDTQYF.

This clonotype was found many times. The rearrangement joins TRBV20-1 to TRBJ1-2; no definite D call. Germline V CDR1 and CDR2: DFQATT, SNEGSKA (reference sequence). V was pared by 3 bases and J by 4 bases, with 15 bases between. There are 14 residues in the CDR3. CDR3 sequence: CSASSGLEVYGYTF. The CDR3 nucleotides are TGCAGTGCTAGCAGTGGCCTAGAGGTCTATGGCTACACCTTC.

The chain has TRBV6-5 and TRBJ2-7; maybe TRBD1 (6 bases). This CDR3 has 13 residues. Trimming took 5 bases from V and 6 from J, leaving 14 bases between them. Germline V gene data show CDR1 as MNHEY and CDR2 as SVGAGI. The CDR3: CASSTPGESEQYF. The CDR3 DNA reads TGTGCCAGCAGTACTCCAGGGGAATCCGAGCAGTACTTC.

The rearrangement uses TRBV5-1 and TRBJ2-1; the match to TRBD2 covers 7 bases. This CDR3 has 15 amino acids. Germline V gene data show CDR1 as SGHRS and CDR2 as YFSETQ. With 2 bases clipped from V and 6 bases from J, the junction kept 8 bases outside the gene matches. This chain's CDR3 is CASSFRAGVPNEQFF. In DNA form, the CDR3 reads TGCGCCAGCAGCTTCAGGGCGGGGGTTCCCAATGAGCAGTTCTTC.

The chain joins TRBV7-9 to TRBJ2-3; unclear D gene. With 4 bases removed from V and 2 bases from J, the gap between germline ends came to 7 bases. Germline-derived CDR1 and CDR2 are SEHNR and FQNEAQ (reference sequence). The CDR3 is 13 amino acids. DNA of the CDR3: TGTGCCAGCAGCTACCAGCTCACAGATACGCAGTATTTT. This sequence encodes CASSYQLTDTQYF.

The sample holds many counts of this clonotype. This chain connects TRBV10-3 to TRBJ2-1; maybe TRBD1 (6 bases). The CDR3 consists of 13 residues. V was trimmed by 3 bases and J by 12 bases, leaving 15 bases between them. CDR1 and CDR2 from the germline V gene are ENHRY and SYGVKD. The CDR3 DNA is TGTGCCATCAGTGACCAGGGGTCGGGGAGGCAGTTCTTC. It specifies CAISDQGSGRQFF.

V usage is TRBV6-1 and J usage is TRBJ2-5, with D unclear. Germline CDR1 is MNHNS and CDR2 is SASEGT. The CDR3 runs to 14 residues. V lost 2 bases and J 5 bases, leaving 12 bases between the germline ends. Here the CDR3 DNA reads TGTGCCAGCAGTGAAAGGGCGGCCTCTGAGACCCAGTACTTC. Its translation is CASSERAASETQYF.

This sequence joins TRBV20-1 and TRBJ1-2; D is possibly TRBD1 (5 bases). This CDR3 region has 16 residues. V lost 1 base and J lost 8, with 23 bases in between. Germline V gene data show CDR1 as DFQATT and CDR2 as SNEGSKA (reference sequence). CDR3 residues: CSARVPPSGGRGGYTF. The CDR3 DNA sequence: TGCAGTGCTAGAGTCCCACCTTCCGGGGGACGGGGAGGCTACACCTTC.